This T cell receptor beta chain was sequenced during a study of graft-versus-host responses after intestinal transplantation. Broader study findings: GvH clones detected in recipient marrow included some appearing first in ileum or blood.

The protocol was immunoSEQ multiplex PCR, while the TCRdb copy is restricted to in-frame clones and leaves out a portion. The sample holds 130,000 or so clones, 80% to 95% seen once. On this clone itself: Its antigen is still unknown.

There are 13 residues in the CDR3. V lost 3 bases and J 2 bases, leaving 7 bases between the germline ends. Germline lookup yields CDR1 SGHNT and CDR2 YENEEA. Sequenced material: unstimulated CD4+ T cells sorted from spleen or lymph node cells, taken before intestinal transplant. The V and J genes are TRBV11-3 and TRBJ1-2; D is possibly TRBD1 (5 bases). The source of this sequence is a human donor who received an intestinal transplant. CDR3 nucleotides: TGTGCCAGCAGCTTTCAGGGAAACTATGGCTACACCTTC. This codes for CASSFQGNYGYTF. The variable domain in full, completed from reference TRBV11-3 and TRBJ1-2, reads EAGVVQSPRYKIIEKKQPVAFWCNPISGHNTLYWYLQNLGQGPELLIRYENEEAVDDSQLPKDRFSAERLKGVDSTLKIQPAELGDSAVYLCASSFQGNYGYTFGSGTRLTVV.